What follows are 30 T cell receptor beta chains derived from one specimen sequenced in a study of T cell responses to AZD1222 COVID-19 vaccine. Method: immunoSEQ multiplex PCR; TCRdb's copy keeps in-frame clones and lacks some. The data contain about 100,000 clones, approximately 90% of them singletons. The sample here was peripheral blood, taken on day 0 of AZD1222 vaccination. The receptors were sampled from an adult in good health.

This clone was seen only once. The rearrangement uses TRBV27 and TRBJ2-5; D is unclear. The CDR3 is made up of 13 amino acids. The V end lost 3 bases, the J end lost 5 bases, and 10 bases lay between the germline ends. Germline loops: CDR1 MNHEY, CDR2 SMNVEV (reference sequence). The CDR3 DNA reads TGTGCCAGCAGTTTCTCCTCTAGGGAGACCCAGTACTTC. Protein: CASSFSSRETQYF.

The V and J genes are TRBV6-2 or TRBV6-3 and TRBJ1-1, with D tentatively TRBD1 (5 bases). Germline lookup yields CDR1 MNHEY and CDR2 SVGEGT. The CDR3 consists of 16 residues. The germline V and J ends were trimmed by 3 bases and 3 bases, with 17 bases remaining between them. In DNA form, the CDR3 reads TGTGCCAGCAGTTATCGTCCCCCGCAAGGGGACACTGAAGCTTTCTTT. Its protein is CASSYRPPQGDTEAFF.

J is TRBJ1-6 and V is TRBV6-5, with TRBD1 as a possible D gene (5 bases). The V and J ends lost 6 bases and 7 bases respectively, with 16 bases between them. The CDR3 is 15 residues long. Per the germline V gene, CDR1 is MNHEY and CDR2 is SVGAGI. CDR3 DNA: TGTGCCAGCAGGGGAGAAGGATGGGGGAATTCACCCCTCCACTTT. Protein sequence: CASRGEGWGNSPLHF.

The chain carries TRBV6-5 and TRBJ1-1; D perhaps matches TRBD1 (5 bases). CDR3 length: 15 residues. V dropped 2 bases and J dropped 2 bases, with 12 bases sitting between them. The V gene's germline CDR1 is MNHEY and CDR2 SVGAGI. CDR3 loop: CASSYRGTLNTEAFF. In DNA, the CDR3 is TGTGCCAGCAGTTACCGCGGGACCCTAAACACTGAAGCTTTCTTT.

This chain links TRBV3-1 (or the pseudogene TRBV3-2) with TRBJ1-2; 7 bases align to TRBD1. The CDR3 extends over 13 amino acids. CDR1 and CDR2 from the germline V gene are LGHDT and YNNKEL (reference sequence). With 0 bases clipped from V and 8 bases from J, the junction kept 3 bases outside the gene matches. The CDR3 is CASSQEDRRGYTF. The CDR3 DNA reads as TGTGCCAGCAGCCAAGAGGACAGGAGGGGCTACACCTTC.

The chain has TRBV27 and TRBJ1-4; D is perhaps TRBD1 (6 bases). Looked up from germline, CDR1 is MNHEY and CDR2 is SMNVEV (reference sequence). This CDR3 has 15 residues. Trimming removed 2 bases at V and 2 bases at J, with 9 bases between. The CDR3 bases are TGTGCCAGCAGTTTAGGGCAGGGGACTAATGAAAAACTGTTTTTT. Its translation: CASSLGQGTNEKLFF.

The chain employs TRBV4-3 and TRBJ2-2, with D maybe TRBD2 (5 bases). Germline CDR1 and CDR2: LGHNA and YSLEER. Deletions cut 4 bases from V and 3 bases from J, with 24 bases between. The CDR3 extends over 19 amino acids. The CDR3 sequence is CASSPDVSAMLSYTGELFF. The CDR3 DNA is TGCGCCAGCAGCCCCGACGTTAGCGCAATGTTAAGTTACACCGGGGAGCTGTTTTTT.

The chain uses TRBV19 and TRBJ2-7, with D maybe TRBD2 (6 bases). Germline V gene sequence: CDR1 LNHDA, CDR2 SQIVND (reference sequence). The CDR3 runs to 15 residues. Trimming removed 5 bases from V and 0 bases from J, with 14 bases in between. CDR3 nucleotides: TGTGCCAGTAGTCCCGTGTTGACTAGCTCCTACGAGCAGTACTTC. This translates into CASSPVLTSSYEQYF.

The J gene is TRBJ1-1, the V gene TRBV9; D might be TRBD1 (5 bases). The CDR3 sequence is 13 residues long. Germline V CDR1 and CDR2: SGDLS, YYNGEE. The V and J ends lost 4 bases and 11 bases respectively, with 18 bases between them. In DNA form, the CDR3 reads TGTGCCAGCAGCACGTCCGGGGCCGAAAGGGCTTTCTTT. Its protein product is CASSTSGAERAFF.

The chain couples TRBV25-1 to TRBJ2-1; 10 bases are a match to TRBD2. The junction had 12 bases not matched to a gene; V was cut back by 5 bases and J by 8 bases. The CDR3 extends over 16 amino acids. CDR1 is MGHDK, CDR2 SYGVNS, per germline. Written as DNA, the CDR3 is TGTGCCAGCAGTCCTCACCTTCAGCGGGAGGGAGATGAGCAGTTCTTC. Protein product: CASSPHLQREGDEQFF.

This clone has just one count. V gene TRBV21-1 combines with J gene TRBJ2-2; TRBD2 was called by the table and not checked on the DNA. TRBV21-1 counts as a pseudogene. The CDR3 extends over 18 amino acids. The CDR3 loop reads CASSKGEREELGTGELFF. DNA for the CDR3: TGTGCCAGCAGCAAAGGGGAGCGGGAGGAACTGGGCACCGGGGAGCTGTTTTTT.

The J gene is TRBJ2-1, the V gene TRBV24-1; 14 nucleotides match TRBD2. The CDR3 is 19 residues long. Unmatched junction bases numbered 11, after V lost 8 bases and J lost 0 bases. The germline V gene encodes CDR1 KGHDR and CDR2 SFDVKD. CDR3 in DNA: TGTGCCACCATCTATCCGGGACTAGCGGGGGTATGCTCCTACAATGAGCAGTTCTTC. The encoded protein is CATIYPGLAGVCSYNEQFF.

This clone was detected only a few times. This rearrangement joins TRBV6-5 to TRBJ1-2; 9 bases are a match to TRBD1. The CDR3 sequence is 14 residues long. Germline CDR1 and CDR2: MNHEY and SVGAGI. With 4 bases clipped from V and 2 bases from J, the junction kept 2 bases outside the gene matches. The CDR3 loop reads CASSSGQGNYGYTF. The CDR3 DNA reads TGTGCCAGCAGTTCAGGACAGGGGAACTATGGCTACACCTTC.

This chain uses TRBV7-2 with TRBJ2-6; D uncertain. This CDR3 has 15 residues. Per germline, CDR1 SGHTA and CDR2 FQGNSA. V was pared by 1 base and J by 0 bases, with 4 bases between. The CDR3 reads CASSLDASGANVLTF. CDR3 nucleotide sequence: TGTGCCAGCAGCTTAGATGCCTCTGGGGCCAACGTCCTGACTTTC.

V and J are TRBV4-2 and TRBJ2-1, with TRBD1 identical over 8 bases. The germline gives CDR1 LGHNA, CDR2 YNFKEQ. Trimming removed 3 bases from V and 13 bases from J; junction bases left unmatched: 8. The length of the CDR3 is 13 residues. CDR3 region: CASSQVQGVEQFF. The CDR3 DNA reads TGTGCCAGCAGCCAGGTACAGGGGGTCGAACAGTTCTTC.

The chain joins TRBV9 to TRBJ2-2; a weak D match, TRBD2 (6 bases). The CDR3 sequence is 15 residues long. V was cut by 3 bases and J by 4 bases, with 13 bases left in between. The germline V gene encodes CDR1 SGDLS and CDR2 YYNGEE. CDR3 coding DNA: TGTGCCAGCAGCGGACCGACTAGTTTCACCGGGGAGCTGTTTTTT. It codes for CASSGPTSFTGELFF.

This chain connects TRBV25-1 to TRBJ1-2; 7 bases map to TRBD1. V shed 6 bases, J shed 5 bases, and the junction held 9 bases outside the gene matches. CDR3 length: 14 amino acids. From germline, CDR1 is MGHDK and CDR2 SYGVNS. The CDR3 reads CASSRDSLTYGYTF. CDR3 coding DNA: TGTGCCAGCAGCAGGGACAGTCTAACTTATGGCTACACCTTC.

This rearrangement joins TRBV24-1 to TRBJ2-1; either TRBD1 or TRBD2 may supply D (5 bases each). This CDR3 is 13 amino acids long. Per the germline V gene, CDR1 is KGHDR and CDR2 is SFDVKD. Trimming removed 4 bases from V and 8 bases from J, with 11 bases in between. The DNA for the CDR3 is TGTGCCACCAGTGAAGTCGGGGCCGATGAGCAGTTCTTC. Translated: CATSEVGADEQFF.

This rearrangement joins TRBV7-2 to TRBJ1-5; D is uncertain. V lost 1 base and J lost 7, with 8 bases in between. CDR1 is SGHTA and CDR2 is FQGNSA in the germline V gene. There are 13 residues in the CDR3. CDR3 nucleotides: TGTGCCAGCAGCTTAGATTTGAGCCAGCCCCAGCATTTT. It yields the protein CASSLDLSQPQHF.

The V and J genes are TRBV20-1 and TRBJ2-7; D is possibly TRBD1 or TRBD2 (7 bases each). The CDR3 totals 11 residues. Trimming stripped 5 bases from V and 5 bases from J, with 10 bases between. CDR1 is DFQATT, CDR2 SNEGSKA, per germline (reference sequence). The CDR3, as DNA: TGCAGTGCTGCAGGGGGGGACGAGCAGTACTTC. This gives the protein CSAAGGDEQYF.

This clone was counted only a few times. The V gene is TRBV11-1, the J gene TRBJ2-1; D remains ambiguous. This CDR3 region has 15 residues. V gave up 5 bases and J gave up 4 bases, with 15 bases separating them. Germline CDR1 SGHAT, CDR2 FQDESV (reference sequence). CDR3 sequence reads: CASSPPGRAYNEQFF. The CDR3 coding sequence is TGTGCCAGCAGCCCTCCGGGCCGAGCATACAATGAGCAGTTCTTC.

The V and J genes are TRBV2 and TRBJ2-6, with 8 bases that match TRBD2. V dropped 5 bases and J dropped 4; count of bases not matched to a gene: 10. Looked up from germline, CDR1 is SNHLY and CDR2 is FYNNEI. This CDR3 is 17 amino acids long. The CDR3 nucleotides read TGTGCCAGCAGTCGGACTAGCCGTCGCCCGGGGGCCAACGTCCTGACTTTC. Translated, it gives CASSRTSRRPGANVLTF.

This chain links TRBV29-1 with TRBJ2-1; D is unclear. V lost 3 bases to trimming and J lost 5 bases, with 8 bases between them. CDR3 length: 12 amino acids. Germline CDR1 is SQVTM and CDR2 is ANQGSEA. The CDR3 DNA reads as TGCAGCGTTGACCCCCACGACAATGAGCAGTTCTTC. Its protein product is CSVDPHDNEQFF.

The genes are TRBV11-3 and TRBJ2-1; 13 nucleotides agree with TRBD2. This CDR3 contains 14 residues. V lost 3 bases to trimming and J lost 8 bases; unmatched junction nucleotides: 1. Germline V CDR1 and CDR2: SGHNT, YENEEA. CDR3 DNA sequence: TGTGCCAGCAGCTTCGGACTAGCGGGAGATGAGCAGTTCTTC. Protein product: CASSFGLAGDEQFF. The entire variable domain, with the rest obtained from reference TRBV11-3 and TRBJ2-1, is as follows: EAGVVQSPRYKIIEKKQPVAFWCNPISGHNTLYWYLQNLGQGPELLIRYENEEAVDDSQLPKDRFSAERLKGVDSTLKIQPAELGDSAVYLCASSFGLAGDEQFFGPGTRLTVL.

The chain links TRBV7-2 to TRBJ1-2; 8 bases line up with TRBD1. Germline CDR1 is SGHTA and CDR2 is FQGNSA. CDR3 length equals 17 residues. J was trimmed by 4 bases and V by 1 base; bases with no gene match: 11. CDR3 in DNA: TGTGCCAGCAGCTTAGTAGGGCAGGGGGCTGTAAGCTATGGCTACACCTTC. The encoded protein is CASSLVGQGAVSYGYTF.

V gene TRBV6-5 combines with J gene TRBJ2-7; TRBD2 aligns across 10 bases. The germline V gene encodes CDR1 MNHEY and CDR2 SVGAGI. V lost 1 base, J lost 7 bases, and 4 bases stayed unmatched. The length of the CDR3 is 14 residues. The CDR3 here is CASSYLAGGREQYF. The CDR3 nucleotides read TGTGCCAGCAGTTACTTAGCGGGAGGTAGAGAGCAGTACTTC.

CDR3 DNA: TGTGCTTGCAGGGATGGGACCCAAGAGACCCAGTACTTC. Its protein is CACRDGTQETQYF. This rearrangement joins TRBV7-9 to TRBJ2-5; TRBD1 or TRBD2 may be the D gene (5 bases each). Germline loops: CDR1 SEHNR, CDR2 FQNEAQ (reference sequence). This CDR3 has 13 residues.

The chain links TRBV24-1 to TRBJ1-2, with D unclear. V was cut by 0 bases and J by 1 base, with 5 bases left in between. Germline loops: CDR1 KGHDR, CDR2 SFDVKD. This CDR3 is 14 amino acids long. The CDR3 here is CATSDLDLNYGYTF. In DNA, the CDR3 is TGTGCCACCAGTGATTTGGACCTTAACTATGGCTACACCTTC.

The chain is built from TRBV28 and TRBJ1-4; TRBD1 agrees at 7 bases. This CDR3 spans 13 amino acids. The V segment lost 6 bases and the J segment 7 bases; nucleotides outside the gene matches: 5. CDR1 and CDR2 from the germline V gene are MDHEN and SYDVKM. The DNA of the CDR3 is TGTGCCAGCAGGAGATACAGGGGTGAAAAACTGTTTTTT. Encoded protein: CASRRYRGEKLFF.

The rearrangement links TRBV12-5 to TRBJ2-7; 8 bases align to TRBD2. Per germline, CDR1 LGHNT and CDR2 FRNRAP. With V trimmed by 1 base and J by 0 bases, 5 bases remained unmatched. The CDR3 loop spans 16 amino acids. The CDR3: CASGLGTSPSSYEQYF. In DNA form, the CDR3 reads TGTGCTAGTGGTTTGGGGACTAGCCCCAGCTCCTACGAGCAGTACTTC.